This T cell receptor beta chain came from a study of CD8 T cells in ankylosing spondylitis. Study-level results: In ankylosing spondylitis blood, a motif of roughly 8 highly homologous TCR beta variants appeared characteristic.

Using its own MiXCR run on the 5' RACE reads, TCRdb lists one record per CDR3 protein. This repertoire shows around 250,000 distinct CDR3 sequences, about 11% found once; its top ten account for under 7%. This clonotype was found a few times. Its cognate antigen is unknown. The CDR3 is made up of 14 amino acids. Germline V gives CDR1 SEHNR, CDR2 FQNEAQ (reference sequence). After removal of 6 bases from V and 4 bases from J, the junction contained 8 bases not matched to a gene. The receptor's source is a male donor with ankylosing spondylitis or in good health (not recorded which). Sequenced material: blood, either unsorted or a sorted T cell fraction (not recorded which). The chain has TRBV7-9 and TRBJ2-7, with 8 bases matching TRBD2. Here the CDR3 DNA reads TGTGCCAGCAGGCCAGGAGCGGGGGTATACGAGCAGTACTTC. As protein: CASRPGAGVYEQYF.